This T cell receptor beta chain comes out of a study of cytomegalovirus exposure and HLA in healthy donors. Study conclusions and caveats: Reports indicated that the classifier achieved high specificity and sensitivity in diagnosing cytomegalovirus status. Overall, about 160 TCR beta chains were annotated as cytomegalovirus-associated. Later, an analysis found that TCR clusters from the first cohort tended to co-occur in the approximately 130 validation repertoires.

The donors were part of the 120-subject validation cohort, which stood apart from the roughly 680-subject first cohort. Germline V lookup: CDR1 LNHDA, CDR2 SQIVND (reference sequence). Trimming shortened V by 1 base and J by 2 bases, and 11 bases separated the two germline ends. The CDR3 consists of 15 residues. The protocol was immunoSEQ multiplex PCR, while the TCRdb copy is restricted to in-frame clones and leaves out a portion. The sample gives 150,000 to 200,000 clones, roughly 90% of which show up once; 2% to 2.5% is in the top ten. In the case of this clone: Its antigen is undetermined.

This receptor was obtained from a woman aged 18-30 years in good health and CMV-seronegative. The sequencing input was PBMCs. The chain recombines TRBV19 with TRBJ1-1; D remains unclear. The CDR3 bases are TGTGCCAGTAGTATAGGCTCCACATTTAACACTGAAGCTTTCTTT. Amino acids: CASSIGSTFNTEAFF.